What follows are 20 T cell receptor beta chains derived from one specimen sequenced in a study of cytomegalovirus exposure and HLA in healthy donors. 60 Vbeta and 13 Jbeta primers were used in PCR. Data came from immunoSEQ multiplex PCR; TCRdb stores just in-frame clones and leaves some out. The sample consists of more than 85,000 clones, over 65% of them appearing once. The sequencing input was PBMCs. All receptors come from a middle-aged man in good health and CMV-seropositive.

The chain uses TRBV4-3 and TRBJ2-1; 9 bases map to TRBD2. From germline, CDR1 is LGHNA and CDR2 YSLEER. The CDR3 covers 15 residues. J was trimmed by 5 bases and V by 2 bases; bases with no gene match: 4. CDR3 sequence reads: CASSQSGRPHNEQFF. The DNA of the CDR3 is TGCGCCAGCAGCCAAAGCGGGAGGCCTCACAATGAGCAGTTCTTC.

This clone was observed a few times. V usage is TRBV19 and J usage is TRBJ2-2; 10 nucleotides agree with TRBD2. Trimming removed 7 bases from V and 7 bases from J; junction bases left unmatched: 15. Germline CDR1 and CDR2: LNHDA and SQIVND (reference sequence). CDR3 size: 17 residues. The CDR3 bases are TGTGCCAGTACCGCTAGCGGGAGATTCGGCAGGAGCGGGGAGCTGTTTTTT. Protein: CASTASGRFGRSGELFF.

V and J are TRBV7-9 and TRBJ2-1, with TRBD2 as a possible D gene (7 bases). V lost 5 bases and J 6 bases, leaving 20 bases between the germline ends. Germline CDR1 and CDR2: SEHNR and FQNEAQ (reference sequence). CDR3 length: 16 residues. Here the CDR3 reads CASSAKTGLGGNEQFF. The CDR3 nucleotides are TGTGCCAGCAGCGCAAAAACCGGACTAGGGGGCAATGAGCAGTTCTTC.

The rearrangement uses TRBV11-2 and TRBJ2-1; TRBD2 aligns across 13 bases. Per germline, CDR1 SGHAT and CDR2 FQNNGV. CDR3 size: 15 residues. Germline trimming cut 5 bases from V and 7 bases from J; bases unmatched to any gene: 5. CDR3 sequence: CASSLRLAGGNEQFF. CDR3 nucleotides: TGTGCCAGCAGCCTACGACTAGCGGGGGGAAATGAGCAGTTCTTC.

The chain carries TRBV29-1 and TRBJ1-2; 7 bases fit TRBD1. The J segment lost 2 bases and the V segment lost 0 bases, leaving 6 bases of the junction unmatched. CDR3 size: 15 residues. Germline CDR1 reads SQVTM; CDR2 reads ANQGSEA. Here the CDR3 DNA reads TGCAGCGTTGAAGATCTACAGGGGAAGAACTATGGCTACACCTTC. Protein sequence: CSVEDLQGKNYGYTF. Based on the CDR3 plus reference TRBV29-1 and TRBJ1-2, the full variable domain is SAVISQKPSRDICQRGTSLTIQCQVDSQVTMMFWYRQQPGQSLTLIATANQGSEATYESGFVIDKFPISRPNLTFSTLTVSNMSPEDSSIYLCSVEDLQGKNYGYTFGSGTRLTVV.

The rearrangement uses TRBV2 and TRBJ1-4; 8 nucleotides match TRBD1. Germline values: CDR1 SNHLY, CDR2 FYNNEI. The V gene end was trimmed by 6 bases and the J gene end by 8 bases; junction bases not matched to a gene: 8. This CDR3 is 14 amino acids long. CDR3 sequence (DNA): TGTGCCAGCAGCTCGAGGACAGGGCTAGAAAAACTGTTTTTT. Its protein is CASSSRTGLEKLFF.

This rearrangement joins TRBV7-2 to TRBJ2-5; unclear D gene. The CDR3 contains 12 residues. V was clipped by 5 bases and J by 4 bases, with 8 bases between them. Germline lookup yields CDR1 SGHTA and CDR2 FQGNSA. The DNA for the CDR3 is TGTGCCAGCAGCGCAAGAGTAGAGACCCAGTACTTC. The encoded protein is CASSARVETQYF.

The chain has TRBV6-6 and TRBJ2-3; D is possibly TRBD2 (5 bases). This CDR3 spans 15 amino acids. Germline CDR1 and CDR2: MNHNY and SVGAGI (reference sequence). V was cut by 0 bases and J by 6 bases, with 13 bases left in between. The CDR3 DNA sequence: TGTGCCAGCAGTTACTCGACGGACTCGAGGGATACGCAGTATTTT. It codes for CASSYSTDSRDTQYF.

In nucleotides, the CDR3 is TGTGCCAGCAGCCTCGAGGGCCCGGGGGTAGATACGCAGTATTTT. Encoded protein: CASSLEGPGVDTQYF. This sequence joins TRBV6-5 and TRBJ2-3; D may be TRBD2 (6 bases). Trimming removed 6 bases from V and 5 bases from J, with 18 bases in between. This CDR3 spans 15 amino acids. CDR1 MNHEY and CDR2 SVGAGI come from the germline V gene.

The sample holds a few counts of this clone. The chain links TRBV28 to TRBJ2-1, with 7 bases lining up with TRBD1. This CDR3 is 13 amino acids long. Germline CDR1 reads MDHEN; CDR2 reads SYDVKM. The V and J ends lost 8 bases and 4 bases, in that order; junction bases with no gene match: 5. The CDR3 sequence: CASHGRGYNEQFF. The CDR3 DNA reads TGTGCCAGCCACGGCAGGGGGTACAATGAGCAGTTCTTC.

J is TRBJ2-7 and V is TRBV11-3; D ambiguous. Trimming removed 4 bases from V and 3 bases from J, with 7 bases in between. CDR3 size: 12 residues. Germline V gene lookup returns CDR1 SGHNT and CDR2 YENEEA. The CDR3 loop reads CASSSLVYEQYF. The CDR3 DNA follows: TGTGCCAGCAGCTCCCTCGTCTACGAGCAGTACTTC.

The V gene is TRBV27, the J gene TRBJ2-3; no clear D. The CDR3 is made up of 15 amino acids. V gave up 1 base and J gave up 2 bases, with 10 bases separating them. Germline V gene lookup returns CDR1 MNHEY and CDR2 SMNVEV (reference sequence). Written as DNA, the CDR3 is TGTGCCAGCAGTTTATATTCACTGCCCACAGATACGCAGTATTTT. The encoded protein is CASSLYSLPTDTQYF.

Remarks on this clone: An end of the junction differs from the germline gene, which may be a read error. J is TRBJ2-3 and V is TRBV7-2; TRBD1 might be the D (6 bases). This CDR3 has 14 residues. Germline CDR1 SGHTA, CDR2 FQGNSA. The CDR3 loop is CVSSYNRDIDTQYF. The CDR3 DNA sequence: TGTGTCAGCAGCTATAACCGGGACATTGATACGCAGTATTTT. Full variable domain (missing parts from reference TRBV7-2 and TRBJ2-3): GAGVSQSPSNKVTEKGKDVELRCDPISGHTALYWYRQSLGQGLEFLIYFQGNSAPDKSGLPSDRFSAERTGGSVSTLTIQRTQQEDSAVYLCVSSYNRDIDTQYFGPGTRLTVL.

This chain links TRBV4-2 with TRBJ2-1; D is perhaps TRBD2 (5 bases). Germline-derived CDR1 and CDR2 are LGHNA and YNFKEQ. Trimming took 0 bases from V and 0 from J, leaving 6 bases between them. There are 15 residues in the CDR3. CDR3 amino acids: CASSQDRGSYNEQFF. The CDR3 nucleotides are TGTGCCAGCAGCCAAGATCGGGGCTCCTACAATGAGCAGTTCTTC.

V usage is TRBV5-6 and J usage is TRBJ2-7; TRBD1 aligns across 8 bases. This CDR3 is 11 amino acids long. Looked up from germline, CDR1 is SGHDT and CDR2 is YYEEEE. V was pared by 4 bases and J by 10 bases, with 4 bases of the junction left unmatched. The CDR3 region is CASSAGGKQYF. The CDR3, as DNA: TGTGCCAGCAGCGCAGGGGGCAAACAGTACTTC.

As DNA, the CDR3 is TGTGCCAGCAGAAGAGTCCCCGGGACTAGCGGAAAAGAGACCCAGTACTTC. Encoded protein: CASRRVPGTSGKETQYF. This chain joins TRBV28 and TRBJ2-5; 11 nucleotides align to TRBD2. V shed 6 bases, J shed 3 bases, and the junction held 12 bases outside the gene matches. CDR3 size: 17 residues. The germline V gene has CDR1 MDHEN and CDR2 SYDVKM. The full variable domain, with the rest looked up from reference TRBV28 and TRBJ2-5, is DVKVTQSSRYLVKRTGEKVFLECVQDMDHENMFWYRQDPGLGLRLIYFSYDVKMKEKGDIPEGYSVSREKKERFSLILESASTNQTSMYLCASRRVPGTSGKETQYFGPGTRLLVL.

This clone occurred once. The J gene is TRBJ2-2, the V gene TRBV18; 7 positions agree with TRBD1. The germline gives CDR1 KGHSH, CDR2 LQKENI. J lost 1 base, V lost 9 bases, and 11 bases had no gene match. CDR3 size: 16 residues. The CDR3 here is CASSRTGTMNTGELFF. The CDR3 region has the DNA TGTGCCAGTTCCCGGACAGGAACGATGAACACCGGGGAGCTGTTTTTT.

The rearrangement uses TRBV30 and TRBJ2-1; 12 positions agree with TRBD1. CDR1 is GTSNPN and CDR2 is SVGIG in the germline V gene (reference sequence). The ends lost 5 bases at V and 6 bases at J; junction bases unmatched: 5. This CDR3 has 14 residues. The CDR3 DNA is TGTGCCTGGGTGGGACAGGGGGCGTTCAATGAGCAGTTCTTC. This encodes CAWVGQGAFNEQFF.

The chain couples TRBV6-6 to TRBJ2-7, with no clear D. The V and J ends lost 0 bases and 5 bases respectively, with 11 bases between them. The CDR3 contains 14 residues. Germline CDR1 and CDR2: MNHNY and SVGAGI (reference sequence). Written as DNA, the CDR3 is TGTGCCAGCAGTTACTCGACCCTAGTGCACGAGCAGTACTTC. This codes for CASSYSTLVHEQYF.

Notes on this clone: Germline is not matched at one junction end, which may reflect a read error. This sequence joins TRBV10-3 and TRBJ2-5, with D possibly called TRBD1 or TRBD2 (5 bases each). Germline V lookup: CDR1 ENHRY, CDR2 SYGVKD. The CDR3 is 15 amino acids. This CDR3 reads CAINEGQGLQETQYF. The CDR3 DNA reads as TGTGCCATCAATGAGGGGCAGGGCCTCCAAGAGACCCAGTACTTC.